This T cell receptor (beta chain) was profiled in a study of early T cells in non-severe SARS-CoV-2 infection. Background on the study: Sequencing input comprised bulk RNA from unsorted whole blood; chain pairing was not available. Study-level results: Matching against VDJdb likely underestimated virus-specific expansions, favoring anti-spike CD8.

From germline, CDR1 is SGHVS and CDR2 FNYEAQ. CDR3 length equals 16 residues. The V gene end was trimmed by 2 bases and the J gene end by 5 bases; junction bases not matched to a gene: 11. Attachment of unique molecular identifiers to individual cDNA molecules was performed. One entry per CDR3 protein results from TCRdb running MiXCR on the 5' RACE reads. Seen here are approximately 80,000 distinct CDR3 sequences, approximately 12% observed once, and the top ten hold around 3.5%. Comments on this clonotype: Its target is unknown.

The chain joins TRBV7-6 to TRBJ2-5, with 7 bases fitting TRBD2. The sequenced sample was whole blood. The clonotype was recovered from an adult who was a healthcare worker with PCR-confirmed SARS-CoV-2 infection or an uninfected control (not recorded which). Here the CDR3 reads CASSLNGGSVWETQYF. The DNA for the CDR3 is TGTGCCAGCAGCTTAAACGGCGGGAGCGTATGGGAGACCCAGTACTTC. Full variable domain (remainder filled in from reference TRBV7-6 and TRBJ2-5): GAGVSQSPRYKVTKRGQDVALRCDPISGHVSLYWYRQALGQGPEFLTYFNYEAQQDKSGLPNDRFSAERPEGSISTLTIQRTEQRDSAMYRCASSLNGGSVWETQYFGPGTRLLVL.